Listed below are T cell receptor beta chains from one sample, sequenced in a study of Graves' ophthalmopathy and Graves' hyperthyroidism. Using its own MiXCR run on the multiplex PCR reads, TCRdb lists one record per CDR3 protein. The sample holds approximately 380,000 distinct CDR3 sequences, under 25% seen once. The sample consisted of peripheral blood. These receptors were collected from a woman under 30 with stable Graves' hyperthyroidism. Both conserved end residues are part of each CDR3. Fields, in order: J gene, V gene, clone size, CDR3 length, D gene, CDR3 DNA, CDR3 protein. A D gene is named only where the DNA matches it firmly. Size tells how often a clone was seen (once, few, many) or the class of an expanded clone, and some rows leave it out.

j_gene: TRBJ2-7
v_gene: TRBV11-2
abundance: many
len: 14
d_gene: TRBD1
CDR3nt: TGTGCCAGCAGCCCCCGGACAGGGGGCGGGAGGCAGTACTTC
CDR3aa: CASSPRTGGGRQYF

j_gene: TRBJ2-5
v_gene: TRBV18
abundance: many
len: 12
d_gene: NA
CDR3nt: TGTGCCAGCTCACCTTCCTTCGAGACCCAGTACTTC
CDR3aa: CASSPSFETQYF

j_gene: TRBJ2-2
v_gene: TRBV6-1
abundance: NA
len: 14
d_gene: TRBD2
CDR3nt: TGTGCCAGCATTCGGCTAGCGGGCACCGGGGAGCTGTTTTTT
CDR3aa: CASIRLAGTGELFF

j_gene: TRBJ2-5
v_gene: TRBV6-1
abundance: many
len: 14
d_gene: NA
CDR3nt: TGTGCCAGCAGTGAAGTCAGAGGGTCAGAGACCCAGTACTTC
CDR3aa: CASSEVRGSETQYF

j_gene: TRBJ2-5
v_gene: TRBV7-2
abundance: NA
len: 19
d_gene: TRBD2
CDR3nt: TGTGCCAGCAGCTTAGCGGGCGGTCTAGCGGGAGGGCCACAGGAGACCAAGTACTTC
CDR3aa: CASSLAGGLAGGPQETKYF

j_gene: TRBJ1-2
v_gene: TRBV11-2
abundance: NA
len: 16
d_gene: TRBD1
CDR3nt: TGTGCCAGCGAAAGCGGGACAGGGAGGAGGAGCTATGGCTACACCTTC
CDR3aa: CASESGTGRRSYGYTF

j_gene: TRBJ2-7
v_gene: TRBV20-1
abundance: many
len: 18
d_gene: TRBD1
CDR3nt: TGCAGTGCTAGAATAGCGTTGCCGGGACAGGGGGCAGAGTACGAGCAGTACTTC
CDR3aa: CSARIALPGQGAEYEQYF

j_gene: TRBJ1-2
v_gene: TRBV7-9
abundance: NA
len: 12
d_gene: NA
CDR3nt: TGTGCCAGCAGCTTTGACATGTCAGGCTACACCTTC
CDR3aa: CASSFDMSGYTF

j_gene: TRBJ2-7
v_gene: TRBV20-1
abundance: many
len: 15
d_gene: TRBD2
CDR3nt: TGCAGTGCTAGAGATCGACTAGCGGGAGGGGGGAAGCAGTACTTC
CDR3aa: CSARDRLAGGGKQYF

j_gene: TRBJ2-5
v_gene: TRBV27
abundance: many
len: 13
d_gene: NA
CDR3nt: TGTGCCAGCAGTCCCCGGGTGGGAGAGACCCAGTACTTC
CDR3aa: CASSPRVGETQYF

j_gene: TRBJ1-1
v_gene: TRBV12-3/TRBV12-4
abundance: many
len: 14
d_gene: TRBD1
CDR3nt: TGTGCCAGCCGGGACAGGGGGCGGAACACTGAAGCTTTCTTT
CDR3aa: CASRDRGRNTEAFF

j_gene: TRBJ1-6
v_gene: TRBV5-1
abundance: NA
len: 15
d_gene: NA
CDR3nt: TGCGCCAGCAGCGTCGAGGGACATTATAATTCACCCCTCCACTTT
CDR3aa: CASSVEGHYNSPLHF

j_gene: TRBJ1-1
v_gene: TRBV29-1
abundance: many
len: 16
d_gene: NA
CDR3nt: TGCAGCGTTGAAGATCGGGGGGGAAAGGGGGACACTGAAGCTTTCTTT
CDR3aa: CSVEDRGGKGDTEAFF

j_gene: TRBJ2-2
v_gene: TRBV6-5
abundance: many
len: 15
d_gene: NA
CDR3nt: TGTGCCAGCAGTTACCGCGGGGCGAACACCGGGGAGCTGTTTTTT
CDR3aa: CASSYRGANTGELFF

j_gene: TRBJ2-2
v_gene: TRBV12-3/TRBV12-4
abundance: few
len: 14
d_gene: TRBD2
CDR3nt: TGTGCCAGCAGTACCACTAGCGGGGTCGGGGAGCTGTTTTTT
CDR3aa: CASSTTSGVGELFF

j_gene: TRBJ1-1
v_gene: TRBV20-1
abundance: few
len: 12
d_gene: NA
CDR3nt: TGCAGTGCTAGAGCGGACCTCGCTGAAGCTTTCTTT
CDR3aa: CSARADLAEAFF

j_gene: TRBJ1-5
v_gene: TRBV6-2/TRBV6-3
abundance: many
len: 12
d_gene: NA
CDR3nt: TGTGCCAGCAGCAGAGGGGATCAGCCCCAGCATTTT
CDR3aa: CASSRGDQPQHF

j_gene: TRBJ2-1
v_gene: TRBV27
abundance: few
len: 13
d_gene: NA
CDR3nt: TGTGCCAGCAGTTTAGTCCTTGGAGGGGAGCAGTTCTTC
CDR3aa: CASSLVLGGEQFF

j_gene: TRBJ2-7
v_gene: TRBV20-1
abundance: many
len: 13
d_gene: NA
CDR3nt: TGCAGTGCTAAAGGACTGGGGGCTAGCGAGCAGTACTTC
CDR3aa: CSAKGLGASEQYF

j_gene: TRBJ1-2
v_gene: TRBV6-5
abundance: NA
len: 14
d_gene: NA
CDR3nt: TGTGCCAGCAGTTACGGCGTCGGGGGCTATGGCTACACCTTC
CDR3aa: CASSYGVGGYGYTF

j_gene: TRBJ2-2
v_gene: TRBV6-1
abundance: many
len: 19
d_gene: TRBD1
CDR3nt: TGTGCCAGCAGTGAGGAGCTTGGGACAGGGGGCTCCAACACCGGGGAGCTGTTTTTT
CDR3aa: CASSEELGTGGSNTGELFF

j_gene: TRBJ1-2
v_gene: TRBV6-5
abundance: medium-sized
len: 13
d_gene: TRBD1
CDR3nt: TGTGCCAGCAGCCCCGGGACAGCCTCCGGCTACACCTTC
CDR3aa: CASSPGTASGYTF

j_gene: TRBJ1-2
v_gene: TRBV6-5
abundance: NA
len: 14
d_gene: NA
CDR3nt: TGTGCCAGCAGGAACTCGGGGATGGCTCGTGGCTACACCTTC
CDR3aa: CASRNSGMARGYTF

j_gene: TRBJ1-5
v_gene: TRBV12-3/TRBV12-4
abundance: many
len: 14
d_gene: TRBD1
CDR3nt: TGTGCCAGCAGTAGAGGACAGGGAGCCAGAGCCCAGCATTTT
CDR3aa: CASSRGQGARAQHF

j_gene: TRBJ2-5
v_gene: TRBV27
abundance: once
len: 15
d_gene: TRBD2
CDR3nt: TGTGCCAGCAGTTTATTCGGGACTAGCGTCGAGACCCAGTACTTC
CDR3aa: CASSLFGTSVETQYF

j_gene: TRBJ2-5
v_gene: TRBV6-1
abundance: NA
len: 16
d_gene: TRBD2
CDR3nt: TGTGCCAGTAGTGAAGCGCTAGGGACTACCCAAGAGACCCTGTACTTC
CDR3aa: CASSEALGTTQETLYF